This T cell receptor (beta chain) was sequenced in a study of T cells in Graves' hyperthyroidism and ophthalmopathy. Study outcomes and limitations: Most clonotypes expanded in thyroid above 0.001 were likewise present in blood. Ophthalmopathy was told apart from stable hyperthyroidism by a 13 V-J model.

Comment on this clonotype: The target antigen is unknown.

Looked up from germline, CDR1 is SGHTA and CDR2 is FQGNSA. Trimming shortened V by 5 bases and J by 5 bases, and 19 bases separated the two germline ends. The CDR3 totals 17 residues. Amplified TCR beta CDR3 regions derived from RNA transcripts. Primed by the HTBI set, a first-round RT-PCR was run on the TCR CDR3. TCRdb redid the calling of the multiplex PCR reads with MiXCR, one entry per CDR3 protein. The data show 600,000 to 700,000 distinct CDR3 sequences, just under 45% seen once. Uncontrolled infection, other autoimmune disease, pregnancy and lactation each barred patients from inclusion. The source material was peripheral blood or thyroid tissue (not recorded which). This TCR derives from an adult man with Graves' disease, either hyperthyroidism or ophthalmopathy (not recorded which). The chain recombines TRBV7-2 with TRBJ1-6; D perhaps matches TRBD1 (6 bases). The DNA for the CDR3 is TGTGCCAGCAGCCGGCCCGGTGGGGGCGGGAATAATTCACCCCTCCACTTT. Its translation is CASSRPGGGGNNSPLHF.